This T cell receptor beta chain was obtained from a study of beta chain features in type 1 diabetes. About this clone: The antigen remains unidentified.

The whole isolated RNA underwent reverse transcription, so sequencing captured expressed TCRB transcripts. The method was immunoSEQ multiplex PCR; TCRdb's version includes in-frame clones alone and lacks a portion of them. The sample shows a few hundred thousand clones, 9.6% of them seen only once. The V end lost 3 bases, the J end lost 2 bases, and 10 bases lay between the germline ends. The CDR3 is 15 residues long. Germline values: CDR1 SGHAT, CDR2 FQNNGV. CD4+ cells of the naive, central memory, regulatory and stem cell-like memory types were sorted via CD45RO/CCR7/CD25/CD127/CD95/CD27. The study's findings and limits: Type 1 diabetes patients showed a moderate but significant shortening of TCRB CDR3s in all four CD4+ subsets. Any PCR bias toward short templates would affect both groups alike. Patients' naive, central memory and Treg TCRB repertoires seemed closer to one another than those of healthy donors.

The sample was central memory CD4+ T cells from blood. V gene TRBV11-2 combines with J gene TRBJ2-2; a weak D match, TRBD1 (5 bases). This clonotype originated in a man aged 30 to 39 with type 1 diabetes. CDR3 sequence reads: CASSLRTLNTGELFF. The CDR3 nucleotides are TGTGCCAGCAGCTTGCGGACACTTAACACCGGGGAGCTGTTTTTT.